This T cell receptor (beta chain) was documented in a study of control samples from healthy donors and cancer patients. TCRdb's copy holds only in-frame clones and misses some; the assay was immunoSEQ multiplex PCR. The table records more than 110,000 clones, roughly nine tenths of them present only once. V was clipped by 4 bases and J by 6 bases; unmatched bases: 3. Per germline, CDR1 SGHDT and CDR2 YYEEEE. The CDR3 sequence is 12 residues long. This sequence originates from a woman in her 30s in good health. The V call is TRBV5-6, the J call TRBJ2-7, with 8 positions matching TRBD1. Sequencing used blood. This CDR3 reads CASSPDRGEQYF. The CDR3 DNA reads TGTGCCAGCAGCCCTGACAGGGGCGAGCAGTACTTC.